This T cell receptor beta chain derives from a study of cytomegalovirus exposure and HLA in healthy donors (dated by TCRdb to about 2017). Notes on the research overall: An earlier analysis of several hundred of the donors reported 250 to 300 Gb of sequence data and 117 million unique TCR beta sequences from about 179 million T cells. Roughly 300 gigabases of sequencing data and tens of millions of unique TCR sequences were included in an early release covering under 650 HLA-typed donors. Of the 350 to 450 genotyped donors, approximately 81% were placed in the genetic ancestry cluster associated with self-reported Caucasian donors. The study was designed to test whether signatures of past pathogen exposure could be identified by cataloging public T cell receptors. The study profiled the T cell repertoires of some 610 subjects by immunosequencing and related them to cytomegalovirus serostatus. Along with the roughly 670-subject first cohort, a separate validation cohort of over 90 different subjects was used. High-throughput TCR immunosequencing, statistical association of individual TCRs with disease status, and machine learning were combined to predict cytomegalovirus infection status. A later analysis re-examined previously published TCR beta repertoires from roughly 720 donors and added high-resolution HLA genotyping to investigate patterns of TCR occurrence. The later analysis used no new phenotypic data to find candidate immune exposures, relying instead on TCR beta sequences and their occurrence across donors. An earlier analysis of several hundred of the donors applied high-throughput TCR beta sequencing to assess whether each TCR beta V gene segment acted as functional or pseudogenic. Donor age, sex, ethnicity and CMV serostatus were compiled together with the repertoire data. Genome-wide SNP genotypes for about 55% of the roughly 670 donors were used in a later genetic analysis, which treated that subset as a discovery cohort. All discovery cohort repertoires had been generated using a single sequencing platform. HLA typing included class I and class II loci at four-digit resolution. The number of typed donors differed by locus: 629-630 for A, B, C, DRB1 and DQB1; approximately 530 for DQA1; 600 to 610 for DPA1; and around 450 for DPB1. Several DR-DQ haplotypes were treated as single units for association and clustering because of strong linkage in the cohort. Across 398 genotyped donors of the cohort, an average of 235,054 unique TCR beta nucleotide sequences per donor were sequenced, and 15% to 20% of those sequences were non-productive. What the authors observed across the whole study: Some IMGT-functional V segments, including TRBV6-2 and TRBV6-3, could not be told apart with the 87-base-pair reads, so those segments were excluded. A few of the identified cytomegalovirus-associated TCR beta chains were confirmed in vitro to be specific for cytomegalovirus antigens. Cytomegalovirus status was reported to be diagnosed by the classifier with high specificity and sensitivity in both the original and validation cohorts. HLA typing was unavailable for some donors at each locus, so association tests used only the typed subset. Sequencing depth was assumed to be roughly uniform across donors in the presence/absence analyses, though that assumption may not hold. Only TCR beta chains were sequenced in this cohort, and the absence of alpha or paired-chain data limited detectable features. A later genetic analysis reported fewer N-insertions in productive TCRs among donors in an Asian-associated ancestry cluster than the roughly 700-donor mean. A cluster of highly shared sequence variants was judged likely to be a technical artifact of the sequencing pipeline. An association between a missense DCLRE1C variant and V-gene and J-gene trimming of TCR beta chains was found in a later genetic analysis and replicated in an independent cohort. CMV serostatus was the only immune exposure information available for the cohort. In a later analysis, the rate of TCR association differed among HLA loci, with DRB1 alleles having the most associated TCRs and HLA-C alleles having the fewest. In a later analysis, most CMV-associated TCR beta chains were found to appear HLA-restricted, with HLA associations seemingly driven largely by CMV exposure. Because counts were too low, around 18 rarely observed V segments, including chromosome 9 orphons, were left out of the earlier analysis of a few hundred of the donors. According to a later analysis, parvovirus B19, influenza, CMV and Epstein-Barr virus appeared linked to several top co-occurrence clusters. Compared with equally common non-associated chains, HLA-associated TCR beta chains in a later analysis were more clonally expanded and had lower generation probabilities. A total of some 180 TCR beta chains were listed by the study as associated with cytomegalovirus. A further reported finding was that TCR beta sequences accurately predicted the HLA-A and HLA-B alleles for most subjects in the first cohort. The authors suggested that the approach could potentially be extended to other disease states and immunological phenotypes. Assigning TCR associations to individual alleles was difficult when HLA alleles, especially DR and DQ, strongly co-occurred. An earlier analysis of several hundred of the donors showed that most TCR beta V segments appeared in productive rearrangements either about 87% or about 30% of the time, which broadly matched IMGT annotations. While some public TCRs were present in many individuals, most TCR sequences turned up only very rarely across donors. Correlated functional status among segregating V segments might be attributable to linkage disequilibrium, but an unknown experimental factor could not be ruled out. A later analysis associated about 17,000 TCR beta sequences with specific HLA alleles at a false discovery rate of 0.05.

The cohort comprised 710 or so healthy bone marrow donors. At the time of sampling, every cohort member was nominally healthy, though immune exposures that went unrecorded were likely present. The donor was CMV seropositive and was included in the group of around 300 seropositive cohort members. Each donor provided a peripheral blood sample, and peripheral blood mononuclear cells were used for TCR beta sequencing. Genomic DNA extraction from the blood cell samples was performed with the Qiagen DNeasy Blood Extraction Kit. Receptor libraries were prepared by the immunoSEQ multiplex PCR assay. For the multiplex PCR, a mixture combining 60 forward primers for TCR Vbeta segments and 13 reverse primers for TCR Jbeta segments was used. Amplification of the CDR3 region of rearranged TCR beta genes was performed with a multiplex PCR assay on genomic DNA. The amplified TCR beta libraries were sequenced on the Illumina HiSeq System as 87-base-pair reads. The authors' pipeline ran thus. Across the roughly 670 repertoires, a later analysis counted about 81 million unique TCR beta chains, around 11 million of which were shared by at least two donors. A nearest-neighbor algorithm error-corrected the raw reads and collapsed the reads into unique sequences, merging closely related sequences to remove PCR and sequencing errors. Alignment of CDR3 sequences to IMGT reference sequences was used to assign V, D and J gene segments. Each retained sequence needed at least a six-nucleotide match to both a V gene segment and a J gene segment. A rearrangement was called productive if the CDR3 had no stop codons and remained in frame with V and J, and every other rearrangement was called non-productive. CDR3 was defined according to IMGT convention as the region running from the second conserved V-encoded cysteine to the conserved J-encoded phenylalanine. Sequences without an unambiguous match to a single V gene segment were excluded from the earlier analysis of over 500 of the donors. An earlier analysis of several hundred of the donors classified V segments as functional when productive rearrangements were above 56.7% and as segregating when the standard deviation between donors was above 5%. A statistical classification framework was built to diagnose cytomegalovirus status from the catalog of TCR beta chain sequences. In a later analysis, V and J genes were assigned by comparing TCR nucleotide sequences against IMGT/GENE-DB human TR gene sequences. Using the TCRdist pipeline, a later analysis assigned CDR3 sequences along with most-parsimonious VDJ recombination scenarios. In a later analysis, every TCR beta chain was defined by the combination of its CDR3 amino acid sequence and its V-gene family, and reads without a unique V-gene family were dropped. To address suspected cross-contamination and a sequencing artifact, a later analysis removed over 500 highly shared, low-generation-probability nucleotide sequences. For each public chain, a later analysis derived a clonal expansion index from normalized ranks of inferred template counts within each repertoire. A later analysis computed generation probabilities with a VDJ recombination model fitted to out-of-frame rearrangements, and checked the results against IGoR. In a later analysis, TCR-TCR, TCR-HLA and TCR-CMV co-occurrence was scored with hypergeometric tests, and a repertoire-size bias correction was applied to TCR pairs. False discovery rates were estimated in a later analysis by permuting HLA or CMV assignments 20 times. A later analysis grouped co-occurring TCRs with DBSCAN, adding TCRdist sequence similarity when clustering within HLA-allele-positive subsets. Repertoires with fewer than 30,000 or more than 120,000 public chains, plus five repertoires with anomalous nucleotide sharing, were excluded from co-occurrence clustering. In TCRdb, the immuneACCESS table is reduced to in-frame sequences with V and J assigned. These tables do not hold every clone; where another copy was compared, an unresolved V gene accounts for under half, and the others remain unexplained. That table is the source of V, J and clone size, and D and trimming were worked out from the DNA. In this sample the table shows approximately 92,000 clones, more than 65% of which occur a single time. Of the sample, about 1.2% falls within the top ten clones.

The germline V gene encodes CDR1 MNHEY and CDR2 SMNVEV (reference sequence). The CDR3 starts with the cysteine, ends with the phenylalanine, and has 13 residues. Only the CDR3 DNA stays, 39 bases, in frame from base 1. A distance of 8 bases separates the germline ends of V and J, which lose 5 bases and 3 bases respectively. As for this clone: Which antigen it targets is not known. No clone much larger than this one lies a single base away; base qualities are absent.

Material: PBMCs. This TCR was sampled from a girl aged 2-10 years in good health and CMV-seropositive. This receptor chain uses TRBV27 and TRBJ1-5; the D gene remains uncertain. At the DNA level, the sequence is TGTGCCAGCAGTCGGACTCCCAATCAGCCCCAGCATTTT. Its translation is CASSRTPNQPQHF.